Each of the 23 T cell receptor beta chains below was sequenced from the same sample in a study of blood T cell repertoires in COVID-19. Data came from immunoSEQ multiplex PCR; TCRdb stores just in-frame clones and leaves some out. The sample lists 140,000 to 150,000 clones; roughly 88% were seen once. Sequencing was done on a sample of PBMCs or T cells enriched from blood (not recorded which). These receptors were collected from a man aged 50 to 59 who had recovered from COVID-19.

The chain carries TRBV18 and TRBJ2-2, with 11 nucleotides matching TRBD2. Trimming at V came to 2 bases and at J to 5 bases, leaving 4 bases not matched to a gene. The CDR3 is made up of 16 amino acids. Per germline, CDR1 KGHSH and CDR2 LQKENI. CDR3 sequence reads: CASSPSLAGGTGELFF. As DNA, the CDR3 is TGTGCCAGCTCACCATCCCTAGCGGGAGGAACCGGGGAGCTGTTTTTT.

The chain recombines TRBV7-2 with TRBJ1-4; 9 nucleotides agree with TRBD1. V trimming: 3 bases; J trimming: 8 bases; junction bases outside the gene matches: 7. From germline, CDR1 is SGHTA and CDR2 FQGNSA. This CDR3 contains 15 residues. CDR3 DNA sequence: TGTGCCAGCAGCTTTAACAGGGGGCGGGAAGAAAAACTGTTTTTT. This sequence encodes CASSFNRGREEKLFF.

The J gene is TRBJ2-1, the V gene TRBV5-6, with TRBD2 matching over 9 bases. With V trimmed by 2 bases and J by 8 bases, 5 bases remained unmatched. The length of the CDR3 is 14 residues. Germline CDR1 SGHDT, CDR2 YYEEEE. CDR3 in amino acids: CASSFQLAGYEQFF. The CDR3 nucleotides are TGTGCCAGCAGCTTTCAGCTAGCGGGGTATGAGCAGTTCTTC.

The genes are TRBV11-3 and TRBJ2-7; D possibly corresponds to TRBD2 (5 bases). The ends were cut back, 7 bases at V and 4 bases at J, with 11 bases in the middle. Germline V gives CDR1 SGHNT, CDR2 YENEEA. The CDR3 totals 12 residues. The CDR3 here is CASNGLVYEQYV. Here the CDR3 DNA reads TGTGCCAGCAACGGACTTGTTTACGAGCAGTACGTC.

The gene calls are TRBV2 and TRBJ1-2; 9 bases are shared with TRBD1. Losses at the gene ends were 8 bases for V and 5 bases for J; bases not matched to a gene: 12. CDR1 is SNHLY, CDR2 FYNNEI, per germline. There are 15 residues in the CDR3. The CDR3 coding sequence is TGTGCCAGCGACGCGGGGGGACAGGGCCCTTATGGCTACACCTTC. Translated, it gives CASDAGGQGPYGYTF.

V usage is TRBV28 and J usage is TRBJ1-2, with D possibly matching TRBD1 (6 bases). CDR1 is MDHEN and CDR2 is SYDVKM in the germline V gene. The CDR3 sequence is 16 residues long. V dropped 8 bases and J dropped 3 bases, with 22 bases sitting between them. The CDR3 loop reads CASGGATWGRDYGYTF. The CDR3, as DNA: TGTGCCAGCGGGGGAGCGACTTGGGGGCGCGACTATGGCTACACCTTC.

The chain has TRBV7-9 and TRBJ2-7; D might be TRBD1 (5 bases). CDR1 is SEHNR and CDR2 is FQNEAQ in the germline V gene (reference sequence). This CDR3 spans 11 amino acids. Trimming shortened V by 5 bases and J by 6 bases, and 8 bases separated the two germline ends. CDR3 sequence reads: CASSQGVEQYF. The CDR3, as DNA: TGTGCCAGCAGCCAAGGGGTCGAGCAGTACTTC.

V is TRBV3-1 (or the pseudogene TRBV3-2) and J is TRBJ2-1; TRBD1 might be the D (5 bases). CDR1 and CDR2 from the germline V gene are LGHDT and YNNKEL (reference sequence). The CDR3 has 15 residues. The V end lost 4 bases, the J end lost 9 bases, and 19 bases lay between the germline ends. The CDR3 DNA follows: TGTGCCAGCAGCCCGTTTCGGCCCCGGACAACTGAGCAGTTCTTC. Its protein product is CASSPFRPRTTEQFF.

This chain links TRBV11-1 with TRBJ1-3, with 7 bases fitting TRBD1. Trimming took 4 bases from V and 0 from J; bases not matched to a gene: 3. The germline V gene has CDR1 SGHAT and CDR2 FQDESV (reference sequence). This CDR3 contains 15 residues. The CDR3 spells CASSWDSASGNTIYF. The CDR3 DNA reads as TGTGCCAGCAGCTGGGACAGCGCCTCTGGAAACACCATATATTTT.

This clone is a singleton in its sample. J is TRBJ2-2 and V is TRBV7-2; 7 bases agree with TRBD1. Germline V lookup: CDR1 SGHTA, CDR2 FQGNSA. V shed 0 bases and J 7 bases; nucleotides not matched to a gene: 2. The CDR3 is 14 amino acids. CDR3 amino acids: CASSLAAGGGELFF. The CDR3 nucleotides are TGTGCCAGCAGCTTAGCGGCAGGGGGCGGGGAGCTGTTTTTT. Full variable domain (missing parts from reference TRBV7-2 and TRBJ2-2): GAGVSQSPSNKVTEKGKDVELRCDPISGHTALYWYRQSLGQGLEFLIYFQGNSAPDKSGLPSDRFSAERTGGSVSTLTIQRTQQEDSAVYLCASSLAAGGGELFFGEGSRLTVL.

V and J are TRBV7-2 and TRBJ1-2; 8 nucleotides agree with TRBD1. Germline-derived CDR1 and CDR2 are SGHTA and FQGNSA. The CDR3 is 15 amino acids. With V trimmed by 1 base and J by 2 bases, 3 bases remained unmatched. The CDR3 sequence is CASSLVPGGNYGYTF. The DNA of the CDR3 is TGTGCCAGCAGCTTAGTGCCAGGGGGCAACTATGGCTACACCTTC.

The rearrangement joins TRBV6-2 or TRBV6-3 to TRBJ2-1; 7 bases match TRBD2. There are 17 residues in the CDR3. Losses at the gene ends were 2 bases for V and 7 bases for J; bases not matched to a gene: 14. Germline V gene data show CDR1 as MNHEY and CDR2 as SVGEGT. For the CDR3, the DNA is TGTGCCAGCAGTTACCCTCGTTGGAGCGGGGCCAGAAATGAGCAGTTCTTC. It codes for CASSYPRWSGARNEQFF.

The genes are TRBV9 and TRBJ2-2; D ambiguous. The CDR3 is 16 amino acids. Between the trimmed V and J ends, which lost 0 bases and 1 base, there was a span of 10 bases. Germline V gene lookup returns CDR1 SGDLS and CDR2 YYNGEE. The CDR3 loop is CASSVGSLLNTGELFF. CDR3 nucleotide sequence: TGTGCCAGCAGCGTAGGTTCACTATTGAACACCGGGGAGCTGTTTTTT.

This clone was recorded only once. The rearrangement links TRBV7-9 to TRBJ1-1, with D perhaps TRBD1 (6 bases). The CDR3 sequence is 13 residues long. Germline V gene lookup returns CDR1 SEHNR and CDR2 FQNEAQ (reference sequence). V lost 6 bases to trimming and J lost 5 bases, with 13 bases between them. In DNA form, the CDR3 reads TGTGCCAGCAGGACCCAAGGGGGTACTGAAGCTTTCTTT. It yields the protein CASRTQGGTEAFF. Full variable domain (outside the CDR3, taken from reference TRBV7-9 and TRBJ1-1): DTGVSQNPRHKITKRGQNVTFRCDPISEHNRLYWYRQTLGQGPEFLTYFQNEAQLEKSRLLSDRFSAERPKGSFSTLEIQRTEQGDSAMYLCASRTQGGTEAFFGQGTRLTVV.

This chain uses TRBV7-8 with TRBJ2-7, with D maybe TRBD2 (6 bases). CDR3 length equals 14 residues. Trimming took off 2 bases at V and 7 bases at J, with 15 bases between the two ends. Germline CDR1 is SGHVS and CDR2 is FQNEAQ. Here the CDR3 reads CASSLRGSTTEQYV. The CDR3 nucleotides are TGTGCCAGCAGCTTACGGGGGAGTACAACAGAGCAGTACGTC.

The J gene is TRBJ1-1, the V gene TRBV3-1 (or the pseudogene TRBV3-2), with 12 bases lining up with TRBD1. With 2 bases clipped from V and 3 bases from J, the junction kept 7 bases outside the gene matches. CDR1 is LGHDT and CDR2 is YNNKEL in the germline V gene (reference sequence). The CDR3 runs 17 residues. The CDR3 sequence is CASSQSWDRGPHTEAFF. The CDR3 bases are TGTGCCAGCAGCCAAAGCTGGGACAGGGGGCCGCACACTGAAGCTTTCTTT.

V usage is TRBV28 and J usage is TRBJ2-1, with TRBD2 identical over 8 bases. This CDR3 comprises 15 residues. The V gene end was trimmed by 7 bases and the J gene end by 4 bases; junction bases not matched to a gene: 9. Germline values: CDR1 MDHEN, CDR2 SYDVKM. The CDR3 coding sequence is TGTGCCAGCATCGACGGGAGGGGGGATTACAATGAGCAGTTCTTC. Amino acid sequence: CASIDGRGDYNEQFF.

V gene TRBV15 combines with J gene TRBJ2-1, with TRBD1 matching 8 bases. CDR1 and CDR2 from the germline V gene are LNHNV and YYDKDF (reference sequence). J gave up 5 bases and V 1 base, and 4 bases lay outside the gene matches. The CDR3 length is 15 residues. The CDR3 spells CATSRVRQGNNEQFF. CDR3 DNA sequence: TGTGCCACCAGCAGAGTGCGACAGGGGAACAATGAGCAGTTCTTC. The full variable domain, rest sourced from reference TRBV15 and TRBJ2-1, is DAMVIQNPRYQVTQFGKPVTLSCSQTLNHNVMYWYQQKSSQAPKLLFHYYDKDFNNEADTPDNFQSRRPNTSFCFLDIRSPGLGDTAMYLCATSRVRQGNNEQFFGPGTRLTVL.

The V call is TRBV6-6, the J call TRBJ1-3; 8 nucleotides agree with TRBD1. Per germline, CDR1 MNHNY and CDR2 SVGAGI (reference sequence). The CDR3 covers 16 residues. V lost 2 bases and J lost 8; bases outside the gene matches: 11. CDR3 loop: CASSYGVLHRGDTIYF. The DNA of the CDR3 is TGTGCCAGCAGTTACGGAGTGCTGCACAGGGGGGACACCATATATTTT.

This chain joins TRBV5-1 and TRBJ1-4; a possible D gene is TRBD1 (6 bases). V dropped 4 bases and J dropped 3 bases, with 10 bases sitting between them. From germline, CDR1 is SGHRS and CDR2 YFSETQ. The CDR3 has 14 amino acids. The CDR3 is CASSRGSANEKLFF. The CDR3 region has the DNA TGCGCCAGCAGCAGGGGGAGTGCTAATGAAAAACTGTTTTTT. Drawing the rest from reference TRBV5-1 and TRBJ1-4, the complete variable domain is KAGVTQTPRYLIKTRGQQVTLSCSPISGHRSVSWYQQTPGQGLQFLFEYFSETQRNKGNFPGRFSGRQFSNSRSEMNVSTLELGDSALYLCASSRGSANEKLFFGSGTQLSVL.

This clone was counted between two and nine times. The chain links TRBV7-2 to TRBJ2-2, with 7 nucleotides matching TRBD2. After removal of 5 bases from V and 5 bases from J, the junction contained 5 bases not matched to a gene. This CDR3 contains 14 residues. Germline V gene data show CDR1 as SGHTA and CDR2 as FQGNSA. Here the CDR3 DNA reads TGTGCCAGCAGCCCGGGACTATTTACCGGGGAGCTGTTTTTT. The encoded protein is CASSPGLFTGELFF.

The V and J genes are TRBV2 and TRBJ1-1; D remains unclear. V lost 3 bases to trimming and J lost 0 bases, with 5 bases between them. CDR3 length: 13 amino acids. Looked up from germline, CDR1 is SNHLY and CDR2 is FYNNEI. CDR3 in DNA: TGTGCCAGCAGTGACGGTTTGAACACTGAAGCTTTCTTT. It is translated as CASSDGLNTEAFF.

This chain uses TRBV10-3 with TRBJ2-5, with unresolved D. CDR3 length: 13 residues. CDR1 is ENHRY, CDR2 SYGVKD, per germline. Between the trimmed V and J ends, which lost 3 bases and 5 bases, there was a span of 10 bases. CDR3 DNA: TGTGCCATCAGTGAACGCTACGGGGAGACCCAGTACTTC. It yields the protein CAISERYGETQYF.